The 13 T cell receptor beta chains given below trace back to one sample, sequenced in a study of blood T cell repertoires in COVID-19. Clones were read by immunoSEQ multiplex PCR, and TCRdb kept only the in-frame ones, dropping some. Counted here are fewer than 200,000 clones, about 85% occurring once; the ten biggest clones make up approximately 1.3%. Sequenced material: peripheral blood. All receptors come from a man aged 60 to 75 who had recovered from COVID-19.

The chain employs TRBV19 and TRBJ2-1, with a tentative D call TRBD2 (5 bases). The CDR3 runs 14 residues. Germline lookup yields CDR1 LNHDA and CDR2 SQIVND (reference sequence). The ends were cut back, 2 bases at V and 8 bases at J, with 13 bases in the middle. The CDR3 DNA sequence: TGTGCCAGTAGTATAAGGCTAGCCGTCGATGAGCAGTTCTTC. As protein: CASSIRLAVDEQFF. Complete variable domain (other parts from reference TRBV19 and TRBJ2-1): DGGITQSPKYLFRKEGQNVTLSCEQNLNHDAMYWYRQDPGQGLRLIYYSQIVNDFQKGDIAEGYSVSREKKESFPLTVTSAQKNPTAFYLCASSIRLAVDEQFFGPGTRLTVL.

The V and J genes are TRBV7-9 and TRBJ1-5, with TRBD1 as a possible D gene (5 bases). V was trimmed by 5 bases and J by 0 bases, leaving 20 bases between them. Germline CDR1 is SEHNR and CDR2 is FQNEAQ (reference sequence). This CDR3 is 18 amino acids long. The CDR3 coding sequence is TGTGCCAGCAGCGCTGGGGGGGGTGGTACCTTTAGCAATCAGCCCCAGCATTTT. Amino acid sequence: CASSAGGGGTFSNQPQHF.

This clone was counted once. The chain joins TRBV18 to TRBJ1-2, with TRBD1 identical over 10 bases. The CDR3 runs to 16 residues. With V trimmed by 0 bases and J by 7 bases, 8 bases remained unmatched. Per germline, CDR1 KGHSH and CDR2 LQKENI. CDR3 residues: CASSPPIGTGAAGYTF. The CDR3 coding sequence is TGTGCCAGCTCACCACCTATAGGGACAGGGGCTGCTGGCTACACCTTC.

The gene calls are TRBV7-6 and TRBJ1-1, with D maybe TRBD1 (6 bases). This CDR3 contains 13 residues. V lost 5 bases and J lost 4, with 11 bases in between. CDR1 and CDR2 from the germline V gene are SGHVS and FNYEAQ. The CDR3 DNA sequence: TGTGCCAGCAGCATAGGGGGGGGCACTGAAGCTTTCTTT. Translating gives CASSIGGGTEAFF.

This chain joins TRBV9 and TRBJ2-7, with TRBD2 matching over 14 bases. The CDR3 runs to 18 residues. J was trimmed by 2 bases and V by 4 bases; bases with no gene match: 11. CDR1 and CDR2 (germline): SGDLS, YYNGEE. CDR3: CASSSGLAGGSLTYEQYF. The CDR3 nucleotides read TGTGCCAGCAGCTCAGGACTAGCGGGGGGATCTCTTACCTACGAGCAGTACTTC. The full variable domain, its missing parts supplied by reference TRBV9 and TRBJ2-7, is DSGVTQTPKHLITATGQRVTLRCSPRSGDLSVYWYQQSLDQGLQFLIQYYNGEERAKGNILERFSAQQFPDLHSELNLSSLELGDSALYFCASSSGLAGGSLTYEQYFGPGTRLTVT.

The V gene is TRBV6-2 or TRBV6-3, the J gene TRBJ1-1; 8 bases are a match to TRBD1. This CDR3 is 16 amino acids long. CDR1 and CDR2 from the germline V gene are MNHEY and SVGEGT. With 2 bases clipped from V and 5 bases from J, the junction kept 10 bases outside the gene matches. CDR3 bases: TGTGCCAGCAGTTACCCCCGGACAGGGAAGGAAACTGAAGCTTTCTTT. Protein product: CASSYPRTGKETEAFF.

The chain recombines TRBV19 with TRBJ1-2, with D tentatively TRBD1 (5 bases). With 4 bases removed from V and 0 bases from J, the gap between germline ends came to 18 bases. This CDR3 contains 17 residues. Per germline, CDR1 LNHDA and CDR2 SQIVND (reference sequence). This CDR3 reads CASSTRTPRGSNYGYTF. CDR3 DNA: TGTGCCAGTAGTACGAGGACACCCCGGGGGTCTAACTATGGCTACACCTTC.

V is TRBV24-1 and J is TRBJ2-1; possibly TRBD1 for D (5 bases). Germline V lookup: CDR1 KGHDR, CDR2 SFDVKD. Trimming removed 7 bases at V and 5 bases at J, with 14 bases between. The CDR3 totals 14 residues. The CDR3 protein is CATRQTGLNNEQFF. The CDR3 nucleotides read TGTGCCACCAGACAAACAGGCCTAAACAATGAGCAGTTCTTC.

The rearrangement uses TRBV5-4 and TRBJ1-1; TRBD1 aligns across 9 bases. The length of the CDR3 is 17 residues. The J segment lost 4 bases and the V segment lost 2 bases, leaving 12 bases of the junction unmatched. Germline-derived CDR1 and CDR2 are SGHNT and YYREEE (reference sequence). CDR3 in amino acids: CASSLSGTGIWSTEAFF. In DNA form, the CDR3 reads TGTGCCAGCAGCTTATCCGGGACAGGGATTTGGAGCACTGAAGCTTTCTTT.

V usage is TRBV7-2 and J usage is TRBJ2-2; D is uncertain. The CDR3 has 13 amino acids. Trimming stripped 5 bases from V and 7 bases from J, with 11 bases between. Germline loops: CDR1 SGHTA, CDR2 FQGNSA. CDR3 amino acids: CASSPRRGGELFF. The CDR3 nucleotides read TGTGCCAGCAGCCCCCGTCGAGGCGGGGAGCTGTTTTTT.

V is TRBV19 and J is TRBJ2-2; 10 nucleotides align to TRBD2. The CDR3 extends over 16 amino acids. With 7 bases clipped from V and 3 bases from J, the junction kept 8 bases outside the gene matches. Germline V lookup: CDR1 LNHDA, CDR2 SQIVND (reference sequence). CDR3 protein: CASKALAGVDTGELFF. The DNA for the CDR3 is TGTGCCAGTAAAGCCCTAGCGGGGGTAGACACCGGGGAGCTGTTTTTT. Full variable domain (outside the CDR3, taken from reference TRBV19 and TRBJ2-2): DGGITQSPKYLFRKEGQNVTLSCEQNLNHDAMYWYRQDPGQGLRLIYYSQIVNDFQKGDIAEGYSVSREKKESFPLTVTSAQKNPTAFYLCASKALAGVDTGELFFGEGSRLTVL.

The chain carries TRBV2 and TRBJ2-3; 10 nucleotides align to TRBD2. The germline gives CDR1 SNHLY, CDR2 FYNNEI. There are 15 residues in the CDR3. J gave up 0 bases and V 7 bases, and 4 bases lay outside the gene matches. CDR3 amino acids: CASTIAGGSTDTQYF. The CDR3 DNA is TGTGCCAGCACTATAGCGGGGGGCAGCACAGATACGCAGTATTTT.

This chain joins TRBV7-8 and TRBJ1-2; D may be TRBD1 (5 bases). CDR1 and CDR2 from the germline V gene are SGHVS and FQNEAQ. The V end lost 11 bases, the J end lost 4 bases, and 14 bases lay between the germline ends. This CDR3 region has 12 residues. The CDR3: CAAWGGSYGYTF. Here the CDR3 DNA reads TGTGCCGCCTGGGGGGGAAGCTATGGCTACACCTTC.